The 17 T cell receptor beta chains below all came from one sample that was sequenced in a study of blood T cell repertoires in COVID-19. The table came from immunoSEQ multiplex PCR; TCRdb's copy has only in-frame clones and leaves some out. The sample has 60,000 to 65,000 clones; around four fifths are singletons. The specimen sequenced was peripheral blood. Every receptor here comes from a woman over 75 with active or convalescent COVID-19.

The genes are TRBV11-2 and TRBJ1-3; a weak D match, TRBD1 (6 bases). V was trimmed by 3 bases and J by 0 bases, leaving 9 bases between them. The CDR3 spans 15 residues. In germline, CDR1 is SGHAT, CDR2 FQNNGV. The CDR3 DNA follows: TGTGCCAGCAGCTTGAGGACAGTCTCTGGAAACACCATATATTTT. Translating gives CASSLRTVSGNTIYF.

This chain uses TRBV6-6 with TRBJ1-1, with 7 bases matching TRBD1. V shed 7 bases, J shed 3 bases, and the junction held 8 bases outside the gene matches. The CDR3 extends over 14 amino acids. The germline gives CDR1 MNHNY, CDR2 SVGAGI (reference sequence). The CDR3 region is CASTLQGEYTEAFF. CDR3 DNA sequence: TGTGCCAGCACCCTCCAGGGGGAGTACACTGAAGCTTTCTTT.

The gene calls are TRBV5-1 and TRBJ1-4; no definite D call. The CDR3 length is 14 residues. V lost 4 bases and J lost 5, with 12 bases in between. Per the germline V gene, CDR1 is SGHRS and CDR2 is YFSETQ. The CDR3 reads CASSGSSGNEKLFF. The CDR3 DNA reads TGCGCCAGCAGCGGGTCGTCCGGGAATGAAAAACTGTTTTTT. The whole variable domain, filled in from reference TRBV5-1 and TRBJ1-4, reads KAGVTQTPRYLIKTRGQQVTLSCSPISGHRSVSWYQQTPGQGLQFLFEYFSETQRNKGNFPGRFSGRQFSNSRSEMNVSTLELGDSALYLCASSGSSGNEKLFFGSGTQLSVL.

The rearrangement links TRBV6-5 to TRBJ1-2; a possible D gene is TRBD1 (5 bases). The CDR3 has 15 amino acids. V lost 6 bases and J lost 2, with 16 bases in between. Germline CDR1 reads MNHEY; CDR2 reads SVGAGI. CDR3 amino acids: CASRGGGVPNYGYTF. Written as DNA, the CDR3 is TGTGCCAGCAGGGGTGGAGGGGTACCCAACTATGGCTACACCTTC.

V gene TRBV5-1 combines with J gene TRBJ1-4, with 9 bases aligning to TRBD1. The germline V gene has CDR1 SGHRS and CDR2 YFSETQ. J gave up 7 bases and V 0 bases, and 4 bases lay outside the gene matches. This CDR3 region has 15 residues. In DNA, the CDR3 is TGCGCCAGCAGCTTGGCACCGGGACAGGGTGAAAAACTGTTTTTT. It encodes CASSLAPGQGEKLFF. Looking up the rest from reference TRBV5-1 and TRBJ1-4 gives the full variable domain: KAGVTQTPRYLIKTRGQQVTLSCSPISGHRSVSWYQQTPGQGLQFLFEYFSETQRNKGNFPGRFSGRQFSNSRSEMNVSTLELGDSALYLCASSLAPGQGEKLFFGSGTQLSVL.

This rearrangement joins TRBV29-1 to TRBJ1-2; 7 bases fit TRBD1. CDR1 and CDR2 (germline): SQVTM, ANQGSEA. V was clipped by 6 bases and J by 4 bases; unmatched bases: 8. The CDR3 contains 13 residues. The CDR3 spells CSVSPDRSYGYTF. The CDR3 DNA follows: TGCAGCGTCTCACCGGACAGGAGCTATGGCTACACCTTC.

J is TRBJ1-1 and V is TRBV19, with TRBD1 identical over 12 bases. The CDR3 sequence is 17 residues long. Trimming removed 1 base from V and 4 bases from J; junction bases left unmatched: 7. Germline V gene lookup returns CDR1 LNHDA and CDR2 SQIVND (reference sequence). The CDR3: CASSIGPGQGALTEAFF. Written as DNA, the CDR3 is TGTGCCAGTAGTATAGGCCCGGGACAGGGGGCCCTCACTGAAGCTTTCTTT.

This chain uses TRBV5-4 with TRBJ1-2; D unresolved. The CDR3 spans 13 residues. The V and J ends lost 1 base and 2 bases respectively, with 6 bases between them. Germline assignment: CDR1 SGHNT and CDR2 YYREEE (reference sequence). The CDR3 sequence is CASSLWQNYGYTF. The DNA for the CDR3 is TGTGCCAGCAGCTTGTGGCAGAACTATGGCTACACCTTC.

The J gene is TRBJ1-5, the V gene TRBV18; 8 bases are a match to TRBD1. The CDR3 has 17 amino acids. Trimming at V came to 9 bases and at J to 2 bases, leaving 15 bases not matched to a gene. The germline CDR1 and CDR2 sequences are KGHSH and LQKENI. The CDR3 DNA follows: TGTGCCAGTGAGGACAGGGCAGGGTCGATGGGCAATCAGCCCCAGCATTTT. It is translated as CASEDRAGSMGNQPQHF. The full variable domain, in which reference TRBV18 and TRBJ1-5 provide the parts outside the CDR3, is NAGVMQNPRHLVRRRGQEARLRCSPMKGHSHVYWYRQLPEEGLKFMVYLQKENIIDESGMPKERFSAEFPKEGPSILRIQQVVRGDSAAYFCASEDRAGSMGNQPQHFGDGTRLSIL.

The rearrangement joins TRBV5-5 to TRBJ2-1; D uncertain. Germline V CDR1 and CDR2: SGHKS, YYEKEE (reference sequence). This CDR3 region has 11 residues. V lost 4 bases and J 4 bases, leaving 3 bases between the germline ends. DNA for the CDR3: TGTGCCAGCAGCCTATACAATGAGCAGTTCTTC. Translation gives CASSLYNEQFF.

This rearrangement joins TRBV14 to TRBJ2-5, with D tentatively TRBD1 (7 bases). The V gene's germline CDR1 is SGHDN and CDR2 FVKESK. With 7 bases removed from V and 5 bases from J, the gap between germline ends came to 11 bases. This CDR3 comprises 12 residues. CDR3 amino acids: CASKSGGETQYF. The CDR3 DNA reads as TGTGCCAGCAAGTCAGGGGGGGAGACCCAGTACTTC. Variable domain in full (rest from reference TRBV14 and TRBJ2-5): EAGVTQFPSHSVIEKGQTVTLRCDPISGHDNLYWYRRVMGKEIKFLLHFVKESKQDESGMPNNRFLAERTGGTYSTLKVQPAELEDSGVYFCASKSGGETQYFGPGTRLLVL.

J is TRBJ1-2 and V is TRBV19, with 7 bases lining up with TRBD1. With V trimmed by 5 bases and J by 4 bases, 10 bases remained unmatched. Germline V gives CDR1 LNHDA, CDR2 SQIVND (reference sequence). The CDR3 is made up of 15 amino acids. CDR3 sequence reads: CASSPTRGNGYGYTF. The CDR3 coding sequence is TGTGCCAGTAGTCCTACCAGGGGGAATGGCTATGGCTACACCTTC.

The chain joins TRBV11-3 to TRBJ2-7, with D maybe TRBD2 (5 bases). Trimming cost V 1 base and J 2 bases, with 9 bases left between them. This CDR3 contains 14 residues. Germline V lookup: CDR1 SGHNT, CDR2 YENEEA. For the CDR3, the DNA is TGTGCCAGCAGCTTAGTTACTAGTACCTACGAGCAGTACTTC. This codes for CASSLVTSTYEQYF.

This clone has ten or more counts. V usage is TRBV9 and J usage is TRBJ1-5; 8 positions match TRBD1. Germline values: CDR1 SGDLS, CDR2 YYNGEE. The J segment lost 5 bases and the V segment lost 0 bases, leaving 4 bases of the junction unmatched. The CDR3 covers 15 residues. CDR3 sequence (DNA): TGTGCCAGCAGCGTAGTGGGACAGGCGGATCAGCCCCAGCATTTT. This sequence encodes CASSVVGQADQPQHF.

About this clone: This specimen includes other DNA sequences encoding the same CDR3. V and J are TRBV2 and TRBJ2-7; no firm D call. This CDR3 has 13 residues. Per the germline V gene, CDR1 is SNHLY and CDR2 is FYNNEI. V lost 4 bases and J 3 bases, leaving 10 bases between the germline ends. In DNA form, the CDR3 reads TGTGCCAGCAGTGGAGGTTTGGTCTACGAGCAGTACTTC. It encodes CASSGGLVYEQYF.

The chain couples TRBV2 to TRBJ1-2; D unresolved. Trimming took off 2 bases at V and 3 bases at J, with 10 bases between the two ends. From germline, CDR1 is SNHLY and CDR2 FYNNEI. This CDR3 has 14 amino acids. In nucleotides, the CDR3 is TGTGCCAGCAGTGAATGGGCGTCCTACTATGGCTACACCTTC. As protein: CASSEWASYYGYTF.

This clone has a handful of counts. This sequence joins TRBV6-5 and TRBJ1-2; TRBD1 matches 8 bases. After removal of 6 bases from V and 4 bases from J, the junction contained 7 bases not matched to a gene. The CDR3 covers 14 residues. Germline V gene lookup returns CDR1 MNHEY and CDR2 SVGAGI. As DNA, the CDR3 is TGTGCCAGCAGCCGGACGGACAGGGCCTATGGCTACACCTTC. It yields the protein CASSRTDRAYGYTF.